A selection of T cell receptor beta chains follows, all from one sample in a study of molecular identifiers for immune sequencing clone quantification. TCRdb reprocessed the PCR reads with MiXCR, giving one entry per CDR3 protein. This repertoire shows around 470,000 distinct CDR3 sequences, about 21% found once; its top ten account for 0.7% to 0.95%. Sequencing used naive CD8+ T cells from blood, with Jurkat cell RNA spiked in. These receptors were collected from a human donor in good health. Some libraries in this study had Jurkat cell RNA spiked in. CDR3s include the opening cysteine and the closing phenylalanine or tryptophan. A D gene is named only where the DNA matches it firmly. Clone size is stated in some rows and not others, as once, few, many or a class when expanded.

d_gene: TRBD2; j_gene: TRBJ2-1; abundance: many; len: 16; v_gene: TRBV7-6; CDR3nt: TGTGCCAGCAGCTCTCTAGCGGGTTCCTCCTACAATGAGCAGTTCTTC; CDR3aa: CASSSLAGSSYNEQFF
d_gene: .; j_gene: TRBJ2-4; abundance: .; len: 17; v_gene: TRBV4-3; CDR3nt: TGCGCCAGCAGCCAAGATAGTACAGGGAGGGCCAAAAACATTCAGTACTTC; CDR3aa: CASSQDSTGRAKNIQYF
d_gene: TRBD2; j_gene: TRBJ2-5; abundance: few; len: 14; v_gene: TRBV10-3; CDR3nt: TGTGCCATCAGTGAGACTAGCGGGGGGCTGGCTTCTTACTTC; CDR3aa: CAISETSGGLASYF
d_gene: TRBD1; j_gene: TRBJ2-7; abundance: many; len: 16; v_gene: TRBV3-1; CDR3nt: TGTGCCAGCAGCCAATGGACAGGGATAGAGGCCTACGAGCAGTACTTC; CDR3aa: CASSQWTGIEAYEQYF
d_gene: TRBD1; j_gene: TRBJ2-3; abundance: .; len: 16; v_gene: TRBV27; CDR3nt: TGTGCCAGCAGTTATCAGGGGGCGACGGGCACAGATACGCAGTATTTT; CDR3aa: CASSYQGATGTDTQYF
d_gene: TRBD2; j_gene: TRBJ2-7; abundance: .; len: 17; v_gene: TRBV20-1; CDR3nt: TGCAGTGCGCTTACGAGGGGTAAGCGGGAGCTGTCCTACGAGCAGTACTTC; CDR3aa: CSALTRGKRELSYEQYF
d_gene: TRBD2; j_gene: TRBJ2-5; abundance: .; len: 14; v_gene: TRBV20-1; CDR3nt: TGCAGTGCTAGACCCGGGGACTACGATGAGACCCAGTACTTC; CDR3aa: CSARPGDYDETQYF
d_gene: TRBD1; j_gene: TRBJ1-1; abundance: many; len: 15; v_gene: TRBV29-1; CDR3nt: TGCAGCGCCCCTAGGACAGGGCCAAGAGGGACTGAAGCTTTCTTT; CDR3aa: CSAPRTGPRGTEAFF
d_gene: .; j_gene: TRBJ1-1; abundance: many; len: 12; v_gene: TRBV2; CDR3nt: TGTGCCAGCAGTGGGGGCGTCACTGAAGCTTTCTTT; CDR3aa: CASSGGVTEAFF
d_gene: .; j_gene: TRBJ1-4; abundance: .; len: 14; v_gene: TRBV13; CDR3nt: TGTGCCAGCGGCTTTGAGGGGGAGCGGGAAAAACTGTTTTTT; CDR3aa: CASGFEGEREKLFF
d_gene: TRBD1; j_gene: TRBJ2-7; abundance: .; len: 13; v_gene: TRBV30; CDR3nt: TGTGCCTGGGAAGACAGGGGGGTACGAGTGCAGTACTTC; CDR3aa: CAWEDRGVRVQYF
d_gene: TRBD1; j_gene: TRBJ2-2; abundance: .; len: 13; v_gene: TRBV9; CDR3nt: TGTGCCAGCACCACAGGGGGCACCGGGGAGCTGTTTTTT; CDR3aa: CASTTGGTGELFF
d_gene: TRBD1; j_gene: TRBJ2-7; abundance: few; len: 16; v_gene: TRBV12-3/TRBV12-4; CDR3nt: TGTGCCAGCAGTCGCGACGGGACAGCTAGCTCCTACGAGCAGTACTTC; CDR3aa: CASSRDGTASSYEQYF
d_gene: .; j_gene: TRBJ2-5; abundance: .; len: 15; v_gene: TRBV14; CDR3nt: TGTGCCAGCAGCCAAGCTAATCCGTACCAAGAGACCCAGTACTTC; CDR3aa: CASSQANPYQETQYF